The 17 T cell receptor beta chains presented below share a single source sample, sequenced in a study of shared T cell receptors in the human thymus. Sequencing used immunoSEQ multiplex PCR; TCRdb keeps in-frame clones, though not all of them. The table records roughly 700,000 clones, approximately 87% of them present only once. These data were also filed under a second study, of human thymus T cells.

The sample consisted of thymocytes. The receptors derive from a boy in the first two years of life with a congenital heart defect.

This chain joins TRBV6-5 and TRBJ2-7; 7 bases fit TRBD1. The CDR3 spans 14 residues. Per germline, CDR1 MNHEY and CDR2 SVGAGI. Unmatched junction bases numbered 9, after V lost 5 bases and J lost 5 bases. The CDR3 region has the DNA TGTGCCAGCAGTGGCCGGGACAGCCTCCACGAGCAGTACTTC. It yields the protein CASSGRDSLHEQYF.

The chain has TRBV6-1 and TRBJ2-3; 8 nucleotides match TRBD1. J lost 3 bases, V lost 2 bases, and 13 bases had no gene match. In germline, CDR1 is MNHNS, CDR2 SASEGT. The CDR3 length is 18 residues. CDR3: CASSEYGGADRVTDTQYF. The CDR3 DNA is TGTGCCAGCAGTGAATATGGCGGCGCGGACAGGGTGACAGATACGCAGTATTTT.

The chain combines TRBV7-2 with TRBJ2-2; D call uncertain. Germline CDR1 reads SGHTA; CDR2 reads FQGNSA. This CDR3 has 15 amino acids. Trimming left V 1 base short and J 7 bases short, with 13 bases between. The CDR3 region is CASSLGAHPVGELFF. DNA for the CDR3: TGTGCCAGCAGCTTAGGGGCCCATCCCGTCGGGGAGCTGTTTTTT. Filled out from reference TRBV7-2 and TRBJ2-2, the complete variable domain reads GAGVSQSPSNKVTEKGKDVELRCDPISGHTALYWYRQSLGQGLEFLIYFQGNSAPDKSGLPSDRFSAERTGGSVSTLTIQRTQQEDSAVYLCASSLGAHPVGELFFGEGSRLTVL.

The rearrangement uses TRBV5-1 and TRBJ2-2; a possible D gene is TRBD2 (6 bases). The CDR3 sequence is 18 residues long. Trimming removed 0 bases at V and 0 bases at J, with 15 bases between. Germline CDR1 SGHRS, CDR2 YFSETQ. CDR3 region: CASSLGGVPPANTGELFF. The CDR3 DNA follows: TGCGCCAGCAGCTTGGGGGGGGTCCCCCCAGCGAACACCGGGGAGCTGTTTTTT.

This chain uses TRBV7-9 with TRBJ2-5; D perhaps matches TRBD1 (6 bases). Looked up from germline, CDR1 is SEHNR and CDR2 is FQNEAQ (reference sequence). The CDR3 is 14 amino acids. Trimming cost V 7 bases and J 5 bases, with 17 bases left between them. The DNA of the CDR3 is TGTGCCAGCAATTCCCATTCCCAGGGGGAGACCCAGTACTTC. Its protein product is CASNSHSQGETQYF.

V and J are TRBV6-6 and TRBJ1-5; the match to TRBD1 covers 7 bases. CDR1 and CDR2 from the germline V gene are MNHNY and SVGAGI (reference sequence). Germline trimming cut 6 bases from V and 0 bases from J; bases unmatched to any gene: 2. This CDR3 is built from 14 residues. CDR3 in DNA: TGTGCCAGCAGCCAGGGGGTTAGCAATCAGCCCCAGCATTTT. Encoded protein: CASSQGVSNQPQHF.

The rearrangement joins TRBV11-3 to TRBJ2-7; the match to TRBD2 covers 8 bases. The trim removed 5 bases at V and 5 bases at J, leaving 14 bases unmatched. CDR3 length equals 16 residues. Germline loops: CDR1 SGHNT, CDR2 YENEEA. The CDR3 loop reads CASSPSPGGAFNEQYF. As DNA, the CDR3 is TGTGCCAGCAGCCCGTCCCCCGGGGGGGCGTTCAACGAGCAGTACTTC.

The chain is built from TRBV19 and TRBJ2-1; TRBD1 aligns across 10 bases. Losses at the gene ends were 5 bases for V and 8 bases for J; bases not matched to a gene: 9. This CDR3 has 15 amino acids. Per the germline V gene, CDR1 is LNHDA and CDR2 is SQIVND (reference sequence). CDR3 nucleotides: TGTGCCAGTAGTTGGGGGACAGGGGATCTGGATGAGCAGTTCTTC. As protein: CASSWGTGDLDEQFF.

This chain links TRBV15 with TRBJ2-1; 12 nucleotides align to TRBD2. The CDR3 totals 22 residues. The germline V gene has CDR1 LNHNV and CDR2 YYDKDF (reference sequence). V trimming: 4 bases; J trimming: 5 bases; junction bases outside the gene matches: 24. The CDR3: CATSISYRTSGMRGRHDNEQFF. The CDR3 nucleotides read TGTGCCACCAGCATTTCATACCGGACTAGCGGGATGCGGGGGCGACACGACAATGAGCAGTTCTTC.

This clone appeared a single time. The V call is TRBV7-8, the J call TRBJ2-7; 8 bases align to TRBD2. Germline trimming cut 1 base from V and 2 bases from J; bases unmatched to any gene: 10. The CDR3 contains 17 residues. Germline values: CDR1 SGHVS, CDR2 FQNEAQ. CDR3 nucleotide sequence: TGTGCCAGCAGCTTAGGGCTAGCGGGTCTCAGTGCCTACGAGCAGTACTTC. Its protein is CASSLGLAGLSAYEQYF.

This sequence joins TRBV6-1 and TRBJ2-1; D not certain. The CDR3 loop spans 10 amino acids. The germline V gene encodes CDR1 MNHNS and CDR2 SASEGT. V shed 10 bases and J shed 7 bases, with 8 bases lying between them. DNA of the CDR3: TGTGCCACTTGCCTAAATGAGCAGTTCTTC. Protein sequence: CATCLNEQFF.

The chain carries TRBV4-2 and TRBJ2-7, with a possible D match to TRBD2 (6 bases). The length of the CDR3 is 16 residues. Trimming stripped 0 bases from V and 6 bases from J, with 18 bases between. In germline, CDR1 is LGHNA, CDR2 YNFKEQ. The CDR3 protein is CASSQERSVSGIEQYF. CDR3 nucleotide sequence: TGTGCCAGCAGCCAAGAACGGAGCGTTAGCGGTATCGAGCAGTACTTC.

The V call is TRBV2, the J call TRBJ1-2; D may be TRBD1 (5 bases). This CDR3 has 13 residues. Between the trimmed V and J ends, which lost 2 bases and 6 bases, there was a span of 10 bases. Per germline, CDR1 SNHLY and CDR2 FYNNEI. The CDR3 DNA sequence: TGTGCCAGCAGTGAACGGGGGGGGGATGGCTACACCTTC. Residues: CASSERGGDGYTF.

V is TRBV5-1 and J is TRBJ2-3; 9 nucleotides agree with TRBD2. This CDR3 contains 16 residues. V lost 0 bases and J lost 3; bases outside the gene matches: 5. Germline CDR1 reads SGHRS; CDR2 reads YFSETQ. The DNA for the CDR3 is TGCGCCAGCAGCTTGGCGGCTAGCGGGAAGACAGATACGCAGTATTTT. Residues: CASSLAASGKTDTQYF.

The V and J genes are TRBV15 and TRBJ2-2; maybe TRBD2 (6 bases). The CDR3 has 15 amino acids. Germline CDR1 and CDR2: LNHNV and YYDKDF (reference sequence). Trimming pared 2 bases from V and 6 bases from J, leaving 13 bases between. The CDR3 protein is CATSRRQGGAGELFF. CDR3 bases: TGTGCCACCAGCAGACGGCAGGGAGGCGCCGGGGAGCTGTTTTTT.

This clone appeared a few times. The chain is built from TRBV2 and TRBJ2-7; D might be TRBD1 (5 bases). V lost 6 bases and J 5 bases, leaving 5 bases between the germline ends. The CDR3 loop spans 10 amino acids. Germline assignment: CDR1 SNHLY and CDR2 FYNNEI. CDR3 protein: CASSRDEQYF. The CDR3 nucleotides are TGTGCCAGCAGCAGGGACGAGCAGTACTTC.

V is TRBV29-1 and J is TRBJ2-3; tentative D call: TRBD1 (6 bases). The CDR3 is 13 residues long. From germline, CDR1 is SQVTM and CDR2 ANQGSEA. Trimming cost V 5 bases and J 5 bases, with 14 bases left between them. As DNA, the CDR3 is TGCAGCGTTTTTGCAGGGGAAAAAGATACGCAGTATTTT. Amino acids: CSVFAGEKDTQYF.